Following are 13 T cell receptor beta chains from one sample sequenced in a study of shared clonotypes between healthy human individuals (TCRdb year 2020). Library preparation employed the immunoSEQ multiplex PCR assay. TCRdb mirrors the immuneACCESS table, restricted to in-frame sequences. Some clones are absent from its copies; in checked studies, under half trace to an unresolved V gene, and the reason for the others is unknown. In this sample the table shows a few million clones, about nine tenths of which occur a single time. Around 0.4% of the sample comes from the top ten. Sequenced material: naive CD4+ T cells from PBMCs. In the paper's terms, the cell subset or site label means: CD45RA+ positively selected. The receptor set was obtained from a man aged 18 to 29 in good health. Some clones in this sample may be carry-over from other donors' samples.

Of note for this clone: The same CDR3 can be traced to other DNA sequences in this sample. V usage is TRBV7-9 and J usage is TRBJ2-7; tentatively, D is TRBD1 or TRBD2 (5 bases each). Trimming took off 4 bases at V and 2 bases at J, with 9 bases between the two ends. The CDR3 sequence is 13 residues long. Germline V gene sequence: CDR1 SEHNR, CDR2 FQNEAQ (reference sequence). DNA of the CDR3: TGTGCCAGCAGCTCCCGGGACCCCTACGAGCAGTACTTC. Residues: CASSSRDPYEQYF. Full variable domain (rest looked up from reference TRBV7-9 and TRBJ2-7): DTGVSQNPRHKITKRGQNVTFRCDPISEHNRLYWYRQTLGQGPEFLTYFQNEAQLEKSRLLSDRFSAERPKGSFSTLEIQRTEQGDSAMYLCASSSRDPYEQYFGPGTRLTVT.

This sequence joins TRBV6-5 and TRBJ1-5; D is unresolved. Trimming removed 0 bases from V and 0 bases from J, with 6 bases in between. The CDR3 is 15 amino acids. Germline lookup yields CDR1 MNHEY and CDR2 SVGAGI. CDR3 loop: CASSYSYISNQPQHF. The CDR3 DNA is TGTGCCAGCAGTTACTCGTACATTAGCAATCAGCCCCAGCATTTT.

This chain links TRBV18 with TRBJ2-5; 8 bases map to TRBD2. Looked up from germline, CDR1 is KGHSH and CDR2 is LQKENI. J gave up 2 bases and V 1 base, and 12 bases lay outside the gene matches. CDR3 length: 18 residues. The CDR3 DNA sequence: TGTGCCAGCTCACCACTATCGGGGACTAGGGGACTACAAGAGACCCAGTACTTC. Its protein is CASSPLSGTRGLQETQYF.

The chain recombines TRBV13 with TRBJ2-7, with TRBD1 matching 8 bases. There are 13 residues in the CDR3. Looked up from germline, CDR1 is PRHDT and CDR2 is FYEKMQ (reference sequence). V dropped 5 bases and J dropped 5; count of bases not matched to a gene: 5. CDR3 region: CASSKGQVDEQYF. The CDR3 DNA reads TGTGCCAGCAGCAAGGGACAGGTCGACGAGCAGTACTTC. The full variable domain, rest sourced from reference TRBV13 and TRBJ2-7, is AAGVIQSPRHLIKEKRETATLKCYPIPRHDTVYWYQQGPGQDPQFLISFYEKMQSDKGSIPDRFSAQQFSDYHSELNMSSLELGDSALYFCASSKGQVDEQYFGPGTRLTVT.

The rearrangement joins TRBV5-1 to TRBJ1-1, with D perhaps matching TRBD1 (5 bases). CDR1 and CDR2 from the germline V gene are SGHRS and YFSETQ. The ends were cut back, 4 bases at V and 1 base at J, with 14 bases in the middle. There are 15 residues in the CDR3. As DNA, the CDR3 is TGCGCCAGCAGCATCGGGCCGGGGACGAACACTGAAGCTTTCTTT. This gives the protein CASSIGPGTNTEAFF.

The chain links TRBV29-1 to TRBJ2-7, with TRBD2 matching over 9 bases. V shed 5 bases, J shed 6 bases, and the junction held 8 bases outside the gene matches. In germline, CDR1 is SQVTM, CDR2 ANQGSEA. The CDR3 runs 13 residues. The CDR3 DNA sequence: TGCAGCGTTAGCGGGAGGCTCACCGCCGAGCAGTACTTC. Protein: CSVSGRLTAEQYF.

The gene calls are TRBV5-6 and TRBJ1-1; no clear D gene. CDR1 and CDR2 from the germline V gene are SGHDT and YYEEEE. Trimming pared 7 bases from V and 5 bases from J, leaving 21 bases between. This CDR3 has 15 amino acids. DNA of the CDR3: TGTGCCAGCCACCGCCGAGGTGTTTATCGAACTGAAGCTTTCTTT. Translated: CASHRRGVYRTEAFF. The entire variable domain, with the rest obtained from reference TRBV5-6 and TRBJ1-1, is as follows: DAGVTQSPTHLIKTRGQQVTLRCSPKSGHDTVSWYQQALGQGPQFIFQYYEEEERQRGNFPDRFSGHQFPNYSSELNVNALLLGDSALYLCASHRRGVYRTEAFFGQGTRLTVV.

The V gene is TRBV30, the J gene TRBJ2-1, with D tentatively TRBD2 (6 bases). In germline, CDR1 is GTSNPN, CDR2 SVGIG (reference sequence). V lost 2 bases and J lost 14, with 16 bases in between. This CDR3 has 12 amino acids. The DNA of the CDR3 is TGTGCCTGGAGTAATCCCGGCGGCGGGAAGTTCTTC. It encodes CAWSNPGGGKFF.

A single count supports this clone. The J gene is TRBJ2-1, the V gene TRBV28; D tentatively fits TRBD1 or TRBD2 (5 bases each). V was shortened by 2 bases and J by 3 bases, with 11 bases between the two germline ends. CDR3 length: 15 amino acids. Germline V gene lookup returns CDR1 MDHEN and CDR2 SYDVKM. The CDR3 DNA reads as TGTGCCAGCAGTTTAACCCGGGACCTCTACAATGAGCAGTTCTTC. Translated: CASSLTRDLYNEQFF.

As for this clone: A read error may account for a junction end that differs from germline. This chain uses TRBV10-2 with TRBJ1-2; no definite D call. There are 12 residues in the CDR3. Germline CDR1 reads WSHSY; CDR2 reads SAAADI. CDR3 in amino acids: CASGDRVGGYTF. The DNA of the CDR3 is TGCGCCAGCGGTGATAGGGTCGGCGGCTACACCTTC.

The V call is TRBV2, the J call TRBJ1-5; TRBD1 agrees at 10 bases. The CDR3 runs 13 residues. J was trimmed by 4 bases and V by 8 bases; bases with no gene match: 2. Germline CDR1 is SNHLY and CDR2 is FYNNEI. CDR3 DNA sequence: TGTGCCAGCTTGGGACAGGGGAATCAGCCCCAGCATTTT. Protein sequence: CASLGQGNQPQHF.

The chain combines TRBV28 with TRBJ2-5, with D possibly being TRBD1 (5 bases). Trimming shortened V by 3 bases and J by 3 bases, and 11 bases separated the two germline ends. CDR1 and CDR2 from the germline V gene are MDHEN and SYDVKM. The CDR3 extends over 14 amino acids. The CDR3 spells CASSFGAVKETQYF. CDR3 sequence (DNA): TGTGCCAGCAGTTTTGGGGCAGTTAAAGAGACCCAGTACTTC.

V and J are TRBV5-1 and TRBJ2-5, with 10 bases that match TRBD2. The ends lost 0 bases at V and 5 bases at J; junction bases unmatched: 4. The CDR3 is 15 amino acids. The germline CDR1 and CDR2 sequences are SGHRS and YFSETQ. CDR3 coding DNA: TGCGCCAGCAGCTTGGTTGCTAGCGGGAGTGAGACCCAGTACTTC. Amino acid sequence: CASSLVASGSETQYF.